Each of the 20 T cell receptor beta chains below was sequenced from the same sample in a study of blood T cell repertoires in COVID-19. Libraries were prepared by immunoSEQ multiplex PCR; TCRdb keeps only in-frame clonotypes and omits some of them. The sample has a few hundred thousand clones, 70% to 90% seen once. Specimen: peripheral blood. These receptors all come from a woman in her twenties or thirties who had recovered from COVID-19.

V usage is TRBV11-2 and J usage is TRBJ1-4; 7 bases fit TRBD1. CDR1 SGHAT and CDR2 FQNNGV come from the germline V gene. V dropped 1 base and J dropped 8; count of bases not matched to a gene: 7. The CDR3 totals 15 residues. CDR3 in DNA: TGTGCCAGCAGCTTAGTAGGGACAGCGGAGGAAAAACTGTTTTTT. This encodes CASSLVGTAEEKLFF.

This chain joins TRBV6-6 and TRBJ2-1; 9 bases are shared with TRBD2. The trim removed 0 bases at V and 5 bases at J, leaving 5 bases unmatched. The CDR3 sequence is 16 residues long. CDR1 MNHNY and CDR2 SVGAGI come from the germline V gene (reference sequence). The CDR3 DNA sequence: TGTGCCAGCAGTTACTCGCGGGGGGGAGGCGACAATGAGCAGTTCTTC. Its translation: CASSYSRGGGDNEQFF.

The chain uses TRBV6-5 and TRBJ1-3, with a weak D call TRBD1 (5 bases). The CDR3 length is 15 residues. Germline CDR1 is MNHEY and CDR2 is SVGAGI. Trimming took off 6 bases at V and 2 bases at J, with 14 bases between the two ends. Here the CDR3 reads CASRKVGEAGNTIYF. CDR3 coding DNA: TGTGCCAGCAGGAAAGTGGGGGAGGCTGGAAACACCATATATTTT.

The chain recombines TRBV19 with TRBJ2-1, with D possibly being TRBD2 (6 bases). The germline V and J ends were trimmed by 4 bases and 2 bases, with 6 bases remaining between them. In germline, CDR1 is LNHDA, CDR2 SQIVND (reference sequence). The CDR3 sequence is 13 residues long. CDR3 region: CASSRTTYNEQFF. In DNA, the CDR3 is TGTGCCAGTAGTAGGACTACCTACAATGAGCAGTTCTTC. The full variable domain, in which reference TRBV19 and TRBJ2-1 provide the parts outside the CDR3, is DGGITQSPKYLFRKEGQNVTLSCEQNLNHDAMYWYRQDPGQGLRLIYYSQIVNDFQKGDIAEGYSVSREKKESFPLTVTSAQKNPTAFYLCASSRTTYNEQFFGPGTRLTVL.

The chain joins TRBV12-3 or TRBV12-4 to TRBJ1-1; no clear D gene. The CDR3 has 13 residues. Trimming left V 2 bases short and J 0 bases short, with 4 bases between. The CDR3 reads CASSLSLNTEAFF. For the CDR3, the DNA is TGTGCCAGCAGTTTAAGCCTGAACACTGAAGCTTTCTTT.

The CDR3, as DNA: TGCGCCAGCAGCTACGGGACTAGCGGGGGGGCCGACGAGCAGTACTTC. Its protein is CASSYGTSGGADEQYF. The chain uses TRBV4-1 and TRBJ2-7; 16 bases map to TRBD2. This CDR3 has 16 residues. CDR1 and CDR2 (germline): MGHRA, YSYEKL. Trimming cost V 5 bases and J 5 bases; bases outside gene matches: 6.

The gene calls are TRBV5-1 and TRBJ1-3; D not certain. The V gene's germline CDR1 is SGHRS and CDR2 YFSETQ. V was trimmed by 3 bases and J by 0 bases, leaving 7 bases between them. The CDR3 spans 14 residues. CDR3 bases: TGCGCCAGCAGCTACGGGGACTCTGGAAACACCATATATTTT. Translation gives CASSYGDSGNTIYF.

This clone came up once. The chain has TRBV4-1 and TRBJ2-7; 7 positions agree with TRBD2. Germline assignment: CDR1 MGHRA and CDR2 YSYEKL. With 3 bases clipped from V and 11 bases from J, the junction kept 4 bases outside the gene matches. The CDR3 totals 11 residues. The CDR3 DNA reads TGCGCCAGCAGCCATGAGGGGAGGGAGTACTTC. Translation: CASSHEGREYF.

The CDR3 loop is CASSVLSRGISGNTIYF. The CDR3 bases are TGTGCCAGCAGCGTACTCTCTCGGGGAATCTCTGGAAACACCATATATTTT. V gene TRBV9 combines with J gene TRBJ1-3; D remains unclear. Germline-derived CDR1 and CDR2 are SGDLS and YYNGEE. The V end lost 1 base, the J end lost 0 bases, and 14 bases lay between the germline ends. CDR3 length equals 17 residues.

The J gene is TRBJ2-7, the V gene TRBV6-5; weak D call: TRBD1 (6 bases). Between the trimmed V and J ends, which lost 2 bases and 2 bases, there was a span of 10 bases. The CDR3 consists of 14 residues. Germline V gene sequence: CDR1 MNHEY, CDR2 SVGAGI. CDR3 DNA sequence: TGTGCCAGCAGTTACAACAGGGAGACCTACGAGCAGTACTTC. It codes for CASSYNRETYEQYF.

The chain joins TRBV27 to TRBJ2-2; D ambiguous. Germline CDR1 and CDR2: MNHEY and SMNVEV (reference sequence). V was pared by 2 bases and J by 4 bases, with 8 bases between. The CDR3 loop spans 14 amino acids. The chain's CDR3 is CASSLAGSTGELFF. CDR3 sequence (DNA): TGTGCCAGCAGTTTAGCAGGAAGCACCGGGGAGCTGTTTTTT.

V gene TRBV7-2 combines with J gene TRBJ2-3; no clear D. The germline V and J ends were trimmed by 4 bases and 6 bases, with 8 bases remaining between them. Germline assignment: CDR1 SGHTA and CDR2 FQGNSA. The CDR3 has 12 amino acids. Here the CDR3 reads CASSSTPDTQYF. The CDR3 DNA follows: TGTGCCAGCAGCTCTACTCCGGATACGCAGTATTTT.

This clone was seen just once. The gene calls are TRBV7-2 and TRBJ1-5, with no clear D. The CDR3 has 13 amino acids. Germline CDR1 is SGHTA and CDR2 is FQGNSA. The V end lost 3 bases, the J end lost 9 bases, and 12 bases lay between the germline ends. The CDR3: CASSLSWERPQHF. In DNA form, the CDR3 reads TGTGCCAGCAGCTTGTCTTGGGAGAGGCCCCAGCATTTT.

This clone has a single count. The rearrangement joins TRBV30 to TRBJ2-1; D is unclear. The germline V gene encodes CDR1 GTSNPN and CDR2 SVGIG (reference sequence). Trimming cost V 2 bases and J 2 bases, with 10 bases left between them. The CDR3 totals 14 residues. The CDR3 DNA sequence: TGTGCCTGGAGTACGGGTCTCCCCTACAATGAGCAGTTCTTC. The encoded protein is CAWSTGLPYNEQFF.

This chain connects TRBV10-1 to TRBJ2-1, with D possibly being TRBD2 (6 bases). V was shortened by 5 bases and J by 0 bases, with 11 bases between the two germline ends. The CDR3 is made up of 15 amino acids. Germline-derived CDR1 and CDR2 are WNHNN and SYGVQD (reference sequence). CDR3 DNA: TGCGCCAGCAGTACTAGCTCAAGCTCCTACAATGAGCAGTTCTTC. Translated: CASSTSSSSYNEQFF.

The chain couples TRBV5-4 to TRBJ2-3; 11 nucleotides line up with TRBD2. The V gene's germline CDR1 is SGHNT and CDR2 YYREEE (reference sequence). The CDR3 consists of 19 residues. V dropped 0 bases and J dropped 4; count of bases not matched to a gene: 13. This CDR3 reads CASSLESGEASGGSDTQYF. DNA of the CDR3: TGTGCCAGCAGCTTGGAGAGCGGAGAGGCTAGCGGGGGGTCAGATACGCAGTATTTT.

The chain combines TRBV5-1 with TRBJ2-1; 8 bases map to TRBD1. Trimming removed 1 base from V and 8 bases from J; junction bases left unmatched: 11. The CDR3 totals 16 residues. Germline V CDR1 and CDR2: SGHRS, YFSETQ. The CDR3 protein is CASSLNPQGAGDEQFF. DNA of the CDR3: TGCGCCAGCAGCTTGAACCCCCAGGGGGCTGGTGATGAGCAGTTCTTC.

V and J are TRBV10-2 and TRBJ2-3, with D possibly matching TRBD2 (6 bases). CDR1 and CDR2 from the germline V gene are WSHSY and SAAADI. V lost 6 bases and J 0 bases, leaving 13 bases between the germline ends. This CDR3 comprises 15 residues. The CDR3 spells CASRTGEPSTDTQYF. In nucleotides, the CDR3 is TGCGCCAGCAGGACGGGAGAACCTAGCACAGATACGCAGTATTTT.

This clone has a single count. The gene calls are TRBV7-8 and TRBJ1-1; 7 bases agree with TRBD1. The germline gives CDR1 SGHVS, CDR2 FQNEAQ. CDR3 length equals 16 residues. V was pared by 4 bases and J by 2 bases, with 10 bases of the junction left unmatched. As DNA, the CDR3 is TGTGCCAGCAGCTCAGACAGACAGGGTCTAAACACTGAAGCTTTCTTT. Its protein product is CASSSDRQGLNTEAFF.

The chain carries TRBV27 and TRBJ1-3; unclear D gene. CDR1 is MNHEY and CDR2 is SMNVEV in the germline V gene (reference sequence). The V gene lost 3 bases and the J gene lost 3 bases, with 12 bases spanning the gap. The CDR3 spans 15 residues. DNA of the CDR3: TGTGCCAGCAGTTTGTCCGGGGTGTTTGGAAACACCATATATTTT. Translating gives CASSLSGVFGNTIYF.